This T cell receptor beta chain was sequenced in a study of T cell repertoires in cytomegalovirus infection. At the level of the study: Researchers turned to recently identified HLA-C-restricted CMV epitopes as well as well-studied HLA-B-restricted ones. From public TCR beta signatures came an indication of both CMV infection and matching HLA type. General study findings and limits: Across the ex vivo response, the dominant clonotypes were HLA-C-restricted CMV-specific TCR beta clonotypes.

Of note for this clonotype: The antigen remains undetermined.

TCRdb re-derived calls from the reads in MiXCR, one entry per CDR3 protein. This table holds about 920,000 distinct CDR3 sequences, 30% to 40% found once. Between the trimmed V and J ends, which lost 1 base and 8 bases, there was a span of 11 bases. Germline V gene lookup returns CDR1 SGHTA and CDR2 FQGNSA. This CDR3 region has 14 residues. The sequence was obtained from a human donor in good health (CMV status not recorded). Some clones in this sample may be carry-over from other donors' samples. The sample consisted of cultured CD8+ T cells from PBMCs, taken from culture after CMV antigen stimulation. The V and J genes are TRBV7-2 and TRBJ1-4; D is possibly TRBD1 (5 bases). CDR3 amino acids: CASSLEGDREKLFF. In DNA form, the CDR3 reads TGTGCCAGCAGCTTAGAAGGGGATCGGGAAAAACTGTTTTTT.